The 2 T cell receptor beta chains below all came from one sample that was sequenced in a study of blood T cell repertoires in COVID-19. Data came from immunoSEQ multiplex PCR; TCRdb stores just in-frame clones and leaves some out. Of tens of thousands of clones listed, about 81% are singletons. Sequenced material: peripheral blood. The receptors shown here come from a human donor in a cohort sampled during active COVID-19.

This chain connects TRBV24-1 to TRBJ2-5; D is undetermined. V was cut by 4 bases and J by 0 bases, with 5 bases left in between. Germline assignment: CDR1 KGHDR and CDR2 SFDVKD. The length of the CDR3 is 13 residues. The CDR3 region is CATSDSNQETQYF. Here the CDR3 DNA reads TGTGCCACCAGTGACTCTAACCAAGAGACCCAGTACTTC.

The V call is TRBV5-4, the J call TRBJ1-2; 7 nucleotides match TRBD1. V lost 0 bases, J lost 4 bases, and 3 bases stayed unmatched. Per the germline V gene, CDR1 is SGHNT and CDR2 is YYREEE (reference sequence). The CDR3 runs to 14 residues. The CDR3 DNA follows: TGTGCCAGCAGCTTGGCCGACAGGGCCTATGGCTACACCTTC. Its translation: CASSLADRAYGYTF.